This T cell receptor beta chain originates from a study of graft-versus-host responses after intestinal transplantation. Whole-study context: Recipients were all induced with anti-thymocyte globulin, then given tacrolimus and steroids for 2 to 3 years. Study-wide points: GvH clones surfaced in recipient marrow, some emerging earlier in ileum or blood.

Concerning this clone itself: What it recognizes is unknown.

TCRdb's copy holds only in-frame clones and misses some; the assay was immunoSEQ multiplex PCR. The table records some 41,000 clones, about 90% of them present only once. The receptor comes from a human patient who received an intestinal transplant, so some T cells may come from the graft donor. This specimen was PBMCs, taken about 330 days after intestinal transplant.

CDR3 protein: CASSTSGAEQFF. CDR3 nucleotide sequence: TGTGCCAGCAGCACTAGCGGAGCTGAGCAGTTCTTC. V and J are TRBV11-2 and TRBJ2-1; 8 bases agree with TRBD2. In germline, CDR1 is SGHAT, CDR2 FQNNGV. J lost 9 bases, V lost 5 bases, and 3 bases had no gene match. This CDR3 is 12 amino acids long.